The 8 T cell receptor beta chains presented below share a single source sample, sequenced in a study of beta chain features in type 1 diabetes (dated by TCRdb to the late 2010s). The library was produced with the immunoSEQ multiplex PCR assay. All of the isolated RNA was reverse transcribed with the High Capacity cDNA Reverse Transcription Kit, so expressed TCRB transcripts were sequenced. What TCRdb holds here is the immuneACCESS table cut down to in-frame rearrangements. Part of the clones is not present; checked against another copy, under half of the missing clones reflect an unresolved V gene, and the others are unexplained. In all, the sample holds a few hundred thousand clones, and 30% of those were seen once. More than 0.055% of the sample is held by the ten biggest clonotypes. Sequenced sample: naive CD4+ T cells from blood. This sample's cell subset or site label indicates: true naive CD4+ T cells. These receptor sequences come from a man in his late teens or twenties in good health.

This clone occurred a few times. The chain employs TRBV9 and TRBJ2-6; D unclear. From germline, CDR1 is SGDLS and CDR2 YYNGEE. The CDR3 runs to 14 residues. Trimming left V 4 bases short and J 5 bases short, with 10 bases between. CDR3 bases: TGTGCCAGCAGCCCCAGCAGCTGGGCCAACGTCCTGACTTTC. It yields the protein CASSPSSWANVLTF.

The sample holds a few counts of this clone. The chain recombines TRBV7-2 with TRBJ2-7; D ambiguous. This CDR3 is built from 13 residues. V was clipped by 5 bases and J by 1 base, with 9 bases between them. Per the germline V gene, CDR1 is SGHTA and CDR2 is FQGNSA. CDR3 DNA: TGTGCCAGCAGCGAACAGATTTCCTACGAGCAGTACTTC. Translating gives CASSEQISYEQYF.

Details on this clone: Other nucleotide sequences from this sample produce the same CDR3. V usage is TRBV5-1 and J usage is TRBJ2-7; 13 positions match TRBD2. V shed 0 bases and J 3 bases; nucleotides not matched to a gene: 0. CDR3 length equals 15 residues. CDR1 SGHRS and CDR2 YFSETQ come from the germline V gene. The CDR3 DNA follows: TGCGCCAGCAGCTTGGGGACTAGCGGGAGCTACGAGCAGTACTTC. This translates into CASSLGTSGSYEQYF.

The chain links TRBV2 to TRBJ2-1, with D perhaps matching TRBD1 (5 bases). The CDR3 sequence is 15 residues long. The germline V gene encodes CDR1 SNHLY and CDR2 FYNNEI. Between the trimmed V and J ends, which lost 7 bases and 4 bases, there was a span of 17 bases. CDR3 in amino acids: CASTVEWSGYNEQFF. The CDR3, as DNA: TGTGCCAGCACTGTGGAGTGGTCAGGGTACAATGAGCAGTTCTTC.

This clone was observed a few times. J is TRBJ2-5 and V is TRBV7-3; D perhaps matches TRBD1 (5 bases). This CDR3 is 15 amino acids long. With 2 bases removed from V and 4 bases from J, the gap between germline ends came to 14 bases. The germline V gene encodes CDR1 SGHTA and CDR2 FQGTGA. The CDR3 sequence is CASSLFSGLGETQYF. In DNA, the CDR3 is TGTGCCAGCAGCTTATTTTCAGGGTTGGGAGAGACCCAGTACTTC.

V gene TRBV18 combines with J gene TRBJ2-6, with 10 bases matching TRBD1. Germline assignment: CDR1 KGHSH and CDR2 LQKENI. V dropped 3 bases and J dropped 1; count of bases not matched to a gene: 15. This CDR3 comprises 21 residues. CDR3 coding DNA: TGTGCCAGCTCACCCTTTATGATTGCCGGGACAGGGGAATCTGGGGCCAACGTCCTGACTTTC. It translates to CASSPFMIAGTGESGANVLTF.

Only a few counts were recorded for this clone. The V gene is TRBV28, the J gene TRBJ2-3; 8 bases map to TRBD1. CDR1 and CDR2 from the germline V gene are MDHEN and SYDVKM. Trimming removed 5 bases from V and 2 bases from J; junction bases left unmatched: 6. The CDR3 runs 15 residues. The CDR3 region has the DNA TGTGCCAGCAGTAGTGGACAGGGTTTCACAGATACGCAGTATTTT. Its protein product is CASSSGQGFTDTQYF.

The chain couples TRBV6-5 to TRBJ1-1; 9 bases match TRBD1. The CDR3 sequence is 14 residues long. Germline-derived CDR1 and CDR2 are MNHEY and SVGAGI. J gave up 1 base and V 5 bases, and 2 bases lay outside the gene matches. This CDR3 is CASSPTGGNTEAFF. The CDR3 DNA sequence: TGTGCCAGCAGTCCGACAGGGGGGAACACTGAAGCTTTCTTT.